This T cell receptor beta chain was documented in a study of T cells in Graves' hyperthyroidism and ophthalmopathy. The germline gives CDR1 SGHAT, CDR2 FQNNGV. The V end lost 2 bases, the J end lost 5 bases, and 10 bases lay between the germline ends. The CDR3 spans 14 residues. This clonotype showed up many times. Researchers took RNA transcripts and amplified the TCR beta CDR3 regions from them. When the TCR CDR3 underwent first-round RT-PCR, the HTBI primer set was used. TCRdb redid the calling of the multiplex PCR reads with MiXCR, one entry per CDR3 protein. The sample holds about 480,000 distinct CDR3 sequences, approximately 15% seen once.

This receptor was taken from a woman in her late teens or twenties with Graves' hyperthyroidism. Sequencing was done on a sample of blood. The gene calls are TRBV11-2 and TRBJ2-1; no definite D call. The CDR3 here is CASSLLGLDNEQFF. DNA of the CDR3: TGTGCCAGCAGCTTATTGGGCCTCGACAATGAGCAGTTCTTC.